This entry describes one TCR beta chain. Its specific antigen is unknown. The library came from the immunoSEQ multiplex PCR assay. TCRbeta CDR3 sequencing was carried out by Adaptive Biotechnologies. In the paper's pipeline: Repertoire similarity was assessed with the Chao-modified Jaccard index and with the median clonotype overlap from 200 random subsamples of equal sample size. Similarity analyses were performed using either productive nucleotide sequences or in silico-translated amino acid sequences. Hierarchical clustering with single linkage and t-SNE based on Chao-modified Jaccard distances were used to compare repertoires. Repertoire diversity was quantified with the Renyi index, after sample size normalisation, across a range of alpha values. TCRdb retrieved this table from immuneACCESS and kept in-frame rearrangements only. Not all clones are present; in checked studies, unresolved V genes account for under half, and no reason is known for the remainder. Clone size and V and J calls were adopted from that table, with D and trimming inferred from the DNA. For this sample, the table gives 7,500 to 10,000 clones. The ten most abundant clones make up 0.9% to 1% of the sample.

The donors for the TCR repertoire analysis were approximately eleven juvenile idiopathic arthritis patients with active disease who had not reached inactive disease, of whom 3 were polyarticular and 8 were oligoarticular. The median age of the TCR-sequenced patients was less than 13 years (range roughly 2.2-25), and their median disease duration was around seven years (range 0.2-19.1). The samples used for TCR repertoire analysis were collected at two centres in Italy. Peripheral blood mononuclear cells were isolated by Histopaque-1077 density gradient and cryopreserved in around 90% FCS with approximately 10% DMSO. The CDR1 and CDR2 encoded by the germline V gene are SGHDN and FVKESK. There are 13 amino acids in the CDR3, from cysteine to phenylalanine inclusive. Only the protein is on record. This entry is derived from a study of synovial regulatory T cells in juvenile arthritis (dated by TCRdb to between 2015 and 2017). Study-level background: Among sequenced patients, three were therapy-naive, one received methotrexate plus infliximab, about six received methotrexate, and one had no treatment information. Using matched patient samples, the researchers compared TCRbeta CDR3 repertoires across three groups: blood iaTreg cells, other blood Treg cells and synovial fluid Treg cells. Effector T cell subsets were also sequenced in this cohort for comparisons, but the Treg dataset alone covers only blood and synovial fluid Treg cells. The TCR repertoire comparisons covered Treg and Teff subsets from about 11 JIA patients with active disease. Study-wide conclusions, independent of this receptor: Lower TCR diversity was observed in blood iaTreg cells than in other blood Treg cells, consistent with antigen-driven expansion. iaTreg TCR repertoires were largely private across patients and partially overlapped with synovial Teff and blood CPL repertoires. More CDR3 sequences were shared by synovial Treg cells with iaTreg cells than with other blood Treg cells, and a closer relation was confirmed by Chao-Jaccard similarity.

What was sequenced was Treg cells from blood. This specimen's cell subset or site label, interpreted: remaining (HLA-DR-negative) circulating blood Treg cells. The TCR was taken from a donor younger than 30 with juvenile idiopathic arthritis. This chain joins TRBV14 to TRBJ1-1; TCRdb picks TRBD1, but there is no DNA to check that call. The CDR3 here reads CASSSTGRGQSFF.